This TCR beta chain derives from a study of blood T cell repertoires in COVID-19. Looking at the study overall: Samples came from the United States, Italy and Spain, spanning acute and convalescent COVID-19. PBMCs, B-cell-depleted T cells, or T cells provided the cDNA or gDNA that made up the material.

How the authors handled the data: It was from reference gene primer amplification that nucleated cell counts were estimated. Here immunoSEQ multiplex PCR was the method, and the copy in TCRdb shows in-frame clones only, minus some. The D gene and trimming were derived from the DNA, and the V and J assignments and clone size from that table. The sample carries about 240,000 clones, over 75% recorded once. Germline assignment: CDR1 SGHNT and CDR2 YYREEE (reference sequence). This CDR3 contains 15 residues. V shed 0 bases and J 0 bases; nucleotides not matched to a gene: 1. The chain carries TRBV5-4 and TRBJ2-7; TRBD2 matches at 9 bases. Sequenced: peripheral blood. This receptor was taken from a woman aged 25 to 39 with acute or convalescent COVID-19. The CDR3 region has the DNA TGTGCCAGCAGCTTGGATAGCGGGAGCTCCTACGAGCAGTACTTC. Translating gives CASSLDSGSSYEQYF.